Sequencing of this TCR beta chain was carried out in a study of shared clonotypes between healthy human individuals. Looking at the study overall: Plates per donor: three CD4 naive, three CD4 memory, two CD8 naive, one CD8 memory.

As handled by the study authors: ImmunoSEQ only sent back junction sequences with no quality scores, so filtering was done differently. TCRdb's copy holds only in-frame clones and misses some; the assay was immunoSEQ multiplex PCR. Clone size and the V and J calls come from that table; the DNA yielded D and trimming. The table records about 2.3 million clones, roughly 90% of them present only once. This clone was counted once. Splitting the CD4+ cells yielded a CD45RA+ naive subset and a CD45RA-negative memory subset. V dropped 6 bases and J dropped 4 bases, with 15 bases sitting between them. The CDR3 runs 14 residues. Germline values: CDR1 MNHEY, CDR2 SMNVEV (reference sequence).

The receptor was isolated from a man aged 18 to 29 in good health. Some clones in this sample may be carry-over from other donors' samples. Sequenced input: naive CD4+ T cells from PBMCs. The subset here: CD45RA+ positively selected. V is TRBV27 and J is TRBJ1-2; D possibly corresponds to TRBD1 (6 bases). CDR3: CASRHDRFVYGYTF. In DNA form, the CDR3 reads TGTGCCAGCAGGCACGACAGGTTCGTCTATGGCTACACCTTC.